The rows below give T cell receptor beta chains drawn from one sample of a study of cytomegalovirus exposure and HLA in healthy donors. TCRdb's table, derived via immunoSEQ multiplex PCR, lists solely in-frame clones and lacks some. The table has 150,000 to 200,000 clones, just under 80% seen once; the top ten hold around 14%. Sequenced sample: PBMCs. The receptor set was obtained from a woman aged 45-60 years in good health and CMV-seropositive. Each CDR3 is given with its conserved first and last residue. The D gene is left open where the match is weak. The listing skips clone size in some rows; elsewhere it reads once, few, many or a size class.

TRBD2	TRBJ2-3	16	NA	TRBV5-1	TGCGCCAGCAGTCGCAGCGGGGGTCACGAAACTGATACGCAGTATTTT	CASSRSGGHETDTQYF
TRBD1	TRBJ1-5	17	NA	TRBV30	TGTGCCTGGAGTATTCCGGGACAGGGGTATAGCAATCAGCCCCAGCATTTT	CAWSIPGQGYSNQPQHF
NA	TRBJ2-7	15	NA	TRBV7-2	TGTGCCAGCAGCTTAGTTCTAGACGGCGGGTACGAGCAGTACTTC	CASSLVLDGGYEQYF
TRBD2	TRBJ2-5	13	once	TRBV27	TGTGCCAGCAGCCCTACTAGCGAAGGGACCCAGTACTTC	CASSPTSEGTQYF
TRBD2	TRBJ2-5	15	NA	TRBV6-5	TGTGCCAGCAGTTTGGCGGGGGGACGACGGGAGACCCAGTACTTC	CASSLAGGRRETQYF
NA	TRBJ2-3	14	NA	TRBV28	TGTGCCAGCAGTCTCACCCCCAGGGCAGATACGCAGTATTTT	CASSLTPRADTQYF
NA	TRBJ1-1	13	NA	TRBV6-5	TGTGCCAGCAGTCCAACAGGCGCTGGCGAAGCTTTCTTT	CASSPTGAGEAFF
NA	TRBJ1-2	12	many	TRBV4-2	TGTGCCAGCAGCCCCGGGGAGTATGGCTACACCTTC	CASSPGEYGYTF
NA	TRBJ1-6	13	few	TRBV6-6	TGTGCCAGCAGTCCGGGACACCCTTCACCCCTCCACTTT	CASSPGHPSPLHF
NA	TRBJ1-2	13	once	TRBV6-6	TGTGCCAGCATCCAGATGGAGGGGTATGGCTACACCTTC	CASIQMEGYGYTF
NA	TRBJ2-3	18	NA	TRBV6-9	TGTGCCAGCGGTGGGTCGGGGGGCGCCGGGGTTAGTTTGAATACGCAGTATTTT	CASGGSGGAGVSLNTQYF
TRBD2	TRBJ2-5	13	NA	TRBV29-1	TGCAGCGTTGGCCGGGGGGGCCAAGAGACCCAGTACTTC	CSVGRGGQETQYF
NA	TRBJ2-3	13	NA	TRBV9	TGTGCCAGCAGCGCCACAGGCACAGATACGCAGTATTTT	CASSATGTDTQYF
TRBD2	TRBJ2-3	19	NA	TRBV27	TGTGCCAGCACCAAAGCTCTAGTCGGGGGGGCCACTAGCACAGATACGCAGTATTTT	CASTKALVGGATSTDTQYF
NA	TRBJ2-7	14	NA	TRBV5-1	TGCGCCAGCAGCTCCAAAGGGACTCCCTACGAGCAGTACTTC	CASSSKGTPYEQYF
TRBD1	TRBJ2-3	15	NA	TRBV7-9	TGTGCCAGCAGCCACCGGGACAGCCGCACAGATACGCAGTATTTT	CASSHRDSRTDTQYF
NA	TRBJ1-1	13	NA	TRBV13	TGTGCCAGCAGCTTAGAACAGTACACTGAAGCTTTCTTT	CASSLEQYTEAFF
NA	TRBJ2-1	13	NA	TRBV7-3	TGTGCCAGCAGCTCCATGCAGGGTTTTGAGCAGTTCTTC	CASSSMQGFEQFF
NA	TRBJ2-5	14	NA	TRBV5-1	TGCGCCAGCAGCTCCGGAGGATTAAAAGAGACCCAGTACTTC	CASSSGGLKETQYF
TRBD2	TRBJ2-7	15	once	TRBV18	TGTGCCAGCTCAGCCGGGACTAGCGGACTCTACGAGCAGTACTTC	CASSAGTSGLYEQYF
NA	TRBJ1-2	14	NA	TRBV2	TGTGCCAGCGGCTCCCTCCAAAGGGGATATGGCTACACCTTC	CASGSLQRGYGYTF
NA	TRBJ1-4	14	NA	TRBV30	TGTGCCTGGAGTCCAGGGAGGGCTAATGAAAAACTGTTTTTT	CAWSPGRANEKLFF
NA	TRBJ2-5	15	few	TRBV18	TGTGCCAGCTCACTGGGCAGGGCACTACAAGAGACCCAGTACTTC	CASSLGRALQETQYF
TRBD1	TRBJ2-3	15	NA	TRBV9	TGTGCCAGCAGCGTAGCAGGGACAGGGGTAGATACGCAGTATTTT	CASSVAGTGVDTQYF
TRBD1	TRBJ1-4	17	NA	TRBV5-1	TGCGCCAGCAGCAGGAGGGGACAGTTTGCAACTAATGAAAAACTGTTTTTT	CASSRRGQFATNEKLFF
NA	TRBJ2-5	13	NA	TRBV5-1	TGCGCCAGCAGCTTGGGCGATGAAGAGACCCAGTACTTC	CASSLGDEETQYF
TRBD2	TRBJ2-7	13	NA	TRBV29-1	TGCAGCGTTGCAACTAGCGGGGGGGAAGAGCAGTACTTC	CSVATSGGEEQYF
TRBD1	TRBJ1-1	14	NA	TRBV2	TGTGCCAGCAGTCGACAGGGGTTGAACACTGAAGCTTTCTTT	CASSRQGLNTEAFF
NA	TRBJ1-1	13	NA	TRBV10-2	TGCGCCAGCAAGGGACTCTCGAACACTGAAGCTTTCTTT	CASKGLSNTEAFF
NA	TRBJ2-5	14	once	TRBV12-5	TGTGCTAGTGCCTCTCTTTCTGCTACGGAGACCCAGTACTTC	CASASLSATETQYF
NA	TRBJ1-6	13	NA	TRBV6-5	TGTGCCAGCACCCGAGGGGGTAATTCACCCCTCCACTTT	CASTRGGNSPLHF
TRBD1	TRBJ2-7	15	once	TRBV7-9	TGTGCCAGCAGCTTAGCCGGGACAGGCGGAATCGAGCAGTACTTC	CASSLAGTGGIEQYF
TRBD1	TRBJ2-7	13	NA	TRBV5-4	TGTGCCAGCAGCTTGACCGACAGGGGCGAGCAGTACTTC	CASSLTDRGEQYF
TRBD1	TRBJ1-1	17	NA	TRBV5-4	TGTGCCAGCAGCTTTCCCTCGGGGACAGACATGAACACTGAAGCTTTCTTT	CASSFPSGTDMNTEAFF
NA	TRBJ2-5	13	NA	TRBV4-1	TGCGCCAGCAGCGAAACTAGTCTGGAGACCCAGTACTTC	CASSETSLETQYF
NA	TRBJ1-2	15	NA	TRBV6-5	TGTGCCAGCAGTTACTCAGGCCGTCCTGGAGCAGGCTACACCTTC	CASSYSGRPGAGYTF
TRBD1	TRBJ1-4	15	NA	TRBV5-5	TGTGCCAGCAGCTTGGTCGCAGGGGGGTATGAAAAACTGTTTTTT	CASSLVAGGYEKLFF
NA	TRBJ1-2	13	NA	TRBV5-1	TGCGCCAGCAGCTTGATCGGAGGCGGTGGCTACACCTTC	CASSLIGGGGYTF
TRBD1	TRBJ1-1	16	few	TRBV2	TGTGCCAGCAGCGGACAGGGGGCTTCCTTCTTTGGGGAAGCTTTCTTT	CASSGQGASFFGEAFF
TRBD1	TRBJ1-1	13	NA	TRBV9	TGTGCCAGCAGCTTTGGGACAGGGGCTGAAGCTTTCTTT	CASSFGTGAEAFF
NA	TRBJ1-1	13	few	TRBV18	TGTGCCAGCTCTACGACAGGTTACACTGAAGCTTTCTTT	CASSTTGYTEAFF
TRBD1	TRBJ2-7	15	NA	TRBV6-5	TGTGCCAGCAGAAGGGGAGGGACAGGGGGTGACGAGCAGTACTTC	CASRRGGTGGDEQYF